This T cell receptor (beta chain) originates from a study of shared clonotypes between healthy human individuals (TCRdb year 2020). About the investigation overall: The cohort comprised a couple of women and a few men aged 18 to 49 years. For each donor, CD4 naive and CD4 memory were each given three plates, CD8 naive was given two plates, and CD8 memory was given one plate. To increase sequencing depth and limit assay-specific biases, TCR repertoire library preparation and sequencing were carried out by different laboratories using diverse techniques. Blood TCR repertoires of several healthy adults were deeply sequenced to estimate repertoire size and the extent of clonotype sharing between individuals. Each donor's leukapheresis produced roughly between roughly 0.85 and 9.5 billion PBMCs. The study at large found these results: Based on pairwise subsampling, the degree of clonotype sharing among donors was expected to be affected by sequencing depth. Sampling was restricted to blood, and TCR repertoires in tissues likely differ from the TCR repertoires found in blood. Larger estimated clonotype richness was generally found for naive subsets than for memory subsets. Clonotypes shared by all four sorted-subset donors showed higher generation probabilities than non-shared clonotypes. About 5% of naive CD4, 3.5% of naive CD8, 2.3% of memory CD4, and more than 0.35% of memory CD8 clonotypes were shared across a handful of donors. Because the study included only a small number of donors, the genetic and exposure-history diversity represented was limited. Incomplete sequencing was indicated by rarefaction of sorted-subset datasets, despite the large sequencing depth.

Healthy HIV-negative adults with no recently reported acute infections or vaccinations were included as donors. Every donor was a Caucasian adult residing in Nashville, Tennessee, USA. Magnetic negative selection was used to enrich CD4+ T cells, after which naive cells were positively selected on CD45RA and the negative fraction became the memory subset. After blood collection by leukapheresis, PBMCs were isolated using Ficoll-Histopaque density gradient centrifugation and then cryopreserved in the vapor phase of liquid nitrogen. Analytical flow cytometry was used to check the purity and quantity of every magnetically sorted T cell population. Genomic DNA was isolated from every sorted fraction and measured by UV absorbance on a Nanodrop 2000c. TCR CDR3 regions were amplified from genomic DNA by multiplex PCR using the deep immunoSEQ assay. Extracted genomic DNA from each cell subset was distributed evenly across all wells of several immunoSEQ 96-well plates, and each plate was treated as a replicate. For sorted subsets, each replicate PCR was loaded with around 200 ng genomic DNA, equivalent to 32,000 or so T cell genomes. The purified libraries were quantified using a Qubit 3.0 fluorometer, sized with a Bioanalyzer 2100, and then quantified again using the KAPA Library Quantification kit. Every immunoSEQ 96-well plate was sequenced on a dedicated single-read 150-cycle Illumina NextSeq 550 flow cell. The paper's data handling went like this. Because the immunoSEQ output held only junctional sequences and lacked quality scores, the filtering could not match the filtering applied to full-length reads. Sequences were annotated with PyIR, a Python wrapper for IgBLAST v1.9, and V/J genes and CDR3 were assigned using IMGT germline references. Reads with weak V/J assignments (E-value above 1e-6), missing CDR3, stop codons, out-of-frame junctions, or ambiguous translated residues were removed. V3J clonotypes were defined as sequences sharing the same inferred V gene, J gene, and CDR3 amino acid sequence. Percentage overlap between repertoires was calculated by dividing the number of shared unique clonotypes by the size of the smaller repertoire. Richness of each repertoire was evaluated using RTK rarefaction, the Chao1 estimator, and Recon v2.1 estimates of unobserved clonotypes. Generation probabilities for all TCRbeta clonotypes obtained by the gDNA method from a few donors were computed using OLGA. TCRdb stores this immuneACCESS table with in-frame sequences only. Part of the clones is absent; in the studies checked, under half of the shortfall reflects unresolved V genes, and no reason is known for the rest. V and J calls and clone size are given by that table; D and trimming were obtained from the DNA. Recorded for this sample are 650,000 to 750,000 clones; 72% of them occurred a single time. The ten largest clones add up to around 1.8% of the sample.

CDR1 and CDR2 were assigned from the germline V gene (reference sequence) as SGHAT and FQDESV. CDR3 length: 15 amino acids, cysteine to phenylalanine. This entry keeps only the CDR3 DNA: 45 bases, framed from base 1. V and J are truncated by 1 base and 7 bases respectively, leaving an intervening sequence of 14 bases. On this clone: The specificity of this receptor is unknown. No much larger clone is present one base from it, and per-base qualities are unavailable.

This sequence originates from a woman aged 25 to 39 in good health. Source material: memory CD4+ T cells sorted from blood. The label giving this sample's cell subset or site can be read as: CD45RA-negative fraction. Recombination connected TRBV11-1 to TRBJ2-1; the D region is possibly TRBD1 or TRBD2, each matching across 5 bases. The nucleotide sequence is given as TGTGCCAGCAGCTTAGAGACCGGGACGGGGAATGAGCAGTTCTTC. Its translation is CASSLETGTGNEQFF.